The TCR beta chain described here comes from a study of blood T cells in healthy people across ages. The authors ran a second PCR of roughly 6 to 12 cycles using a sample-barcoded 5' primer and a J-beta primer mix. One entry per CDR3 protein results from TCRdb running MiXCR on the 5' RACE reads. Of around 1.5 million distinct CDR3 sequences in the sample, roughly 32% were seen once. Study-level points and caveats: Per-million-T-cell TCR beta diversity fell roughly linearly with age. It was held that diversity estimates obtained from one million T cells represented underestimates. Across samples, TCR beta diversity tracked strongly with naive T cell percentage.

Only a few counts were recorded for this clonotype. Its antigen is not identified. Sequencing was performed on blood. The origin of this receptor is a woman aged 25 to 39 in good health.

CDR3 region: CASGQGEYQETQYF. The CDR3 DNA reads TGTGCCAGCGGACAGGGAGAGTACCAAGAGACCCAGTACTTC. The chain uses TRBV7-9 and TRBJ2-5; 8 positions agree with TRBD1. Germline lookup yields CDR1 SEHNR and CDR2 FQNEAQ (reference sequence). J gave up 0 bases and V 8 bases, and 5 bases lay outside the gene matches. The CDR3 is made up of 14 amino acids.